The next 23 T cell receptor beta chains were all read from a single sample in a study of CD8+ T cells in alopecia areata. After isolation, RNA underwent reverse transcription to generate cDNA as the sequencing template. Repertoires were generated with immunoSEQ multiplex PCR, while TCRdb's copy carries only in-frame clones and drops some. The table shows 220,000 or so clones, with around 62% occurring only once. This specimen consisted of CD4+ T cells sorted from blood, obtained at week 0. The origin of the receptors is a human donor with alopecia areata.

The chain joins TRBV7-9 to TRBJ2-5; D gene uncertain. The better agreement between TRBJ2-7 and the DNA end casts doubt on the J call. Germline V gene data show CDR1 as SEHNR and CDR2 as FQNEAQ (reference sequence). This CDR3 has 12 residues. The CDR3 spells CASSPARYEQYF. The CDR3 nucleotides read TGTGCCAGCAGCCCCGCCCGCTACGAGCAGTACTTC.

CDR3 residues: CASSPPGQGNQPQHF. CDR3 bases: TGTGCCAGCTCACCACCCGGACAGGGCAATCAGCCCCAGCATTTT. This sequence joins TRBV18 and TRBJ1-5; TRBD1 agrees at 7 bases. With V trimmed by 0 bases and J by 2 bases, 1 base remained unmatched. CDR3 length equals 15 residues. The V gene's germline CDR1 is KGHSH and CDR2 LQKENI.

CDR3 sequence: CASSDGNQPQHF. The CDR3, as DNA: TGTGCCAGCAGCGATGGGAATCAGCCCCAGCATTTT. The chain is built from TRBV9 and TRBJ1-5; D is unresolved. The CDR3 spans 12 residues. V lost 3 bases, J lost 4 bases, and 5 bases lay in between. The germline CDR1 and CDR2 sequences are SGDLS and YYNGEE.

The rearrangement joins TRBV6-1 to TRBJ2-1, with 9 positions matching TRBD2. The CDR3 sequence is 13 residues long. The J segment lost 9 bases and the V segment lost 6 bases, leaving 6 bases of the junction unmatched. Per germline, CDR1 MNHNS and CDR2 SASEGT. As DNA, the CDR3 is TGTGCCAGCAGGGAGGAAGCGGGAGGTGAGCAGTTCTTC. Its protein product is CASREEAGGEQFF.

This chain joins TRBV30 and TRBJ2-2; D is undetermined. Germline CDR1 GTSNPN, CDR2 SVGIG (reference sequence). The CDR3 extends over 14 amino acids. The V end was cut by 0 bases, the J end by 8 bases, with 13 bases between. CDR3 loop: CAWSVQTSVGELFF. As DNA, the CDR3 is TGTGCCTGGAGTGTACAGACCTCGGTTGGGGAGCTGTTTTTT.

The chain recombines TRBV7-9 with TRBJ1-5, with D unresolved. This CDR3 comprises 14 residues. V was clipped by 1 base and J by 7 bases, with 11 bases between them. From germline, CDR1 is SEHNR and CDR2 FQNEAQ (reference sequence). This CDR3 reads CASSLGSVGQPQHF. CDR3 bases: TGTGCCAGCAGCTTAGGAAGTGTCGGACAGCCCCAGCATTTT.

V is TRBV29-1 and J is TRBJ2-1; TRBD2 aligns across 12 bases. Germline CDR1 and CDR2: SQVTM and ANQGSEA. This CDR3 is 15 amino acids long. The V segment lost 6 bases and the J segment 0 bases; nucleotides outside the gene matches: 3. The CDR3 reads CSVSTSGSSYNEQFF. The CDR3 nucleotides are TGCAGCGTGTCGACTAGCGGGAGCTCCTACAATGAGCAGTTCTTC.

The CDR3 reads CASSQEWGLAGANEQFF. The CDR3 bases are TGTGCCAGCAGCCAAGAGTGGGGCCTAGCGGGTGCAAATGAGCAGTTCTTC. This chain connects TRBV14 to TRBJ2-1; 8 bases align to TRBD2. The CDR3 has 17 amino acids. Germline trimming cut 0 bases from V and 7 bases from J; bases unmatched to any gene: 11. The germline CDR1 and CDR2 sequences are SGHDN and FVKESK.

The CDR3 here is CASSTLAGVKAEQFF. CDR3 sequence (DNA): TGCGCCAGCAGCACCCTAGCGGGAGTAAAGGCTGAGCAGTTCTTC. The chain joins TRBV5-1 to TRBJ2-1; 10 bases map to TRBD2. Losses at the gene ends were 4 bases for V and 9 bases for J; bases not matched to a gene: 10. The CDR3 length is 15 residues. CDR1 and CDR2 from the germline V gene are SGHRS and YFSETQ.

The rearrangement links TRBV10-3 to TRBJ1-6; D uncertain. CDR1 is ENHRY, CDR2 SYGVKD, per germline. CDR3 length: 13 amino acids. V was pared by 6 bases and J by 7 bases, with 10 bases between. Here the CDR3 DNA reads TGTGCCATCAGGGGCCCGGGCAATTCACCCCTCCACTTT. Protein: CAIRGPGNSPLHF.

CDR3 amino acids: CASSLDRQNTEAFF. The CDR3 coding sequence is TGCGCCAGCAGCTTGGACAGACAGAACACTGAAGCTTTCTTT. The chain carries TRBV5-1 and TRBJ1-1; D call uncertain. CDR3 length equals 14 residues. With 0 bases removed from V and 1 base from J, the gap between germline ends came to 7 bases. Germline CDR1 is SGHRS and CDR2 is YFSETQ.

In its sample, this clone was seen a few times. The chain is built from TRBV29-1 and TRBJ2-3, with D possibly being TRBD2 (5 bases). The V and J ends lost 2 bases and 6 bases respectively, with 12 bases between them. This CDR3 region has 13 residues. The germline CDR1 and CDR2 sequences are SQVTM and ANQGSEA. The CDR3 sequence: CSVELGAGDTQYF. The CDR3 DNA follows: TGCAGCGTTGAATTGGGAGCCGGCGATACGCAGTATTTT.

This chain joins TRBV5-4 and TRBJ1-2; the D gene is possibly TRBD1 (6 bases). CDR1 SGHNT and CDR2 YYREEE come from the germline V gene (reference sequence). Trimming removed 1 base from V and 4 bases from J, with 14 bases in between. This CDR3 has 15 residues. The chain's CDR3 is CASSLLQGRSYGYTF. The CDR3 DNA reads TGTGCCAGCAGCTTGTTACAGGGCCGATCCTATGGCTACACCTTC.

CDR3: CASTSAGGGGKSYEQYF. The CDR3, as DNA: TGTGCCAGCACCTCAGCAGGGGGCGGTGGTAAGTCCTACGAGCAGTACTTC. The chain is built from TRBV11-2 and TRBJ2-7; TRBD1 matches at 8 bases. This CDR3 has 17 amino acids. Looked up from germline, CDR1 is SGHAT and CDR2 is FQNNGV. Losses at the gene ends were 7 bases for V and 1 base for J; bases not matched to a gene: 15. The variable domain in full, with the rest retrieved from reference TRBV11-2 and TRBJ2-7, is EAGVAQSPRYKIIEKRQSVAFWCNPISGHATLYWYQQILGQGPKLLIQFQNNGVVDDSQLPKDRFSAERLKGVDSTLKIQPAKLEDSAVYLCASTSAGGGGKSYEQYFGPGTRLTVT.

This clone has only a few counts. CDR3: CASSPLPGYEQYF. In DNA, the CDR3 is TGTGCCAGCAGTCCCCTCCCAGGGTACGAGCAGTACTTC. The V and J genes are TRBV6-1 and TRBJ2-7, with D perhaps TRBD1 (5 bases). The length of the CDR3 is 13 residues. Between the trimmed V and J ends, which lost 5 bases and 4 bases, there was a span of 12 bases. The germline CDR1 and CDR2 sequences are MNHNS and SASEGT.

The V call is TRBV9, the J call TRBJ1-1; 10 bases line up with TRBD1. The V segment lost 3 bases and the J segment 7 bases; nucleotides outside the gene matches: 12. CDR1 and CDR2 (germline): SGDLS, YYNGEE. The CDR3 loop spans 16 amino acids. The CDR3 loop reads CASSARGQGSAVEAFF. CDR3 nucleotides: TGTGCCAGCAGCGCCCGGGGACAGGGGTCGGCTGTTGAAGCTTTCTTT.

The rearrangement links TRBV9 to TRBJ2-1; the D gene is possibly TRBD2 (5 bases). CDR1 is SGDLS, CDR2 YYNGEE, per germline. This CDR3 spans 14 amino acids. V was trimmed by 0 bases and J by 12 bases, leaving 16 bases between them. CDR3 sequence (DNA): TGTGCCAGCAGCGTAGATGGAACAGCACGGGGGCAGTTCTTC. This translates into CASSVDGTARGQFF. Drawing the rest from reference TRBV9 and TRBJ2-1, the complete variable domain is DSGVTQTPKHLITATGQRVTLRCSPRSGDLSVYWYQQSLDQGLQFLIQYYNGEERAKGNILERFSAQQFPDLHSELNLSSLELGDSALYFCASSVDGTARGQFFGPGTRLTVL.

This clone was counted between two and nine times. The rearrangement joins TRBV27 to TRBJ2-7; 10 bases agree with TRBD1. Germline CDR1 is MNHEY and CDR2 is SMNVEV (reference sequence). With 5 bases clipped from V and 5 bases from J, the junction kept 3 bases outside the gene matches. The CDR3 contains 13 residues. The DNA for the CDR3 is TGTGCCAGCAGTAGGGACAGGGGACACGAGCAGTACTTC. Translating it yields CASSRDRGHEQYF.

The chain joins TRBV7-2 to TRBJ2-4; TRBD2 is a possible D gene (7 bases). The V end lost 5 bases, the J end lost 2 bases, and 16 bases lay between the germline ends. Germline CDR1 and CDR2: SGHTA and FQGNSA. The CDR3 spans 16 residues. For the CDR3, the DNA is TGTGCCAGCAGCCCCGAGGGGGGGGGCACCAAAAACATTCAGTACTTC. Translation gives CASSPEGGGTKNIQYF. Full variable domain (missing parts from reference TRBV7-2 and TRBJ2-4): GAGVSQSPSNKVTEKGKDVELRCDPISGHTALYWYRQSLGQGLEFLIYFQGNSAPDKSGLPSDRFSAERTGGSVSTLTIQRTQQEDSAVYLCASSPEGGGTKNIQYFGAGTRLSVL.

This rearrangement joins TRBV6-6 to TRBJ1-6; 7 positions agree with TRBD1. Unmatched junction bases numbered 9, after V lost 0 bases and J lost 10 bases. CDR1 and CDR2 (germline): MNHNY, SVGAGI (reference sequence). This CDR3 is built from 16 residues. CDR3 amino acids: CASSYSMAGGGSPLHF. The CDR3, as DNA: TGTGCCAGCAGTTACTCGATGGCAGGGGGAGGGTCACCCCTCCACTTT.

This chain joins TRBV29-1 and TRBJ1-1, with D unclear. The CDR3 extends over 12 amino acids. Germline assignment: CDR1 SQVTM and CDR2 ANQGSEA. V lost 3 bases and J 3 bases, leaving 8 bases between the germline ends. DNA of the CDR3: TGCAGCGTTGAGTCAGGATACACTGAAGCTTTCTTT. Protein product: CSVESGYTEAFF.

This clone appeared a single time. The rearrangement uses TRBV7-9 and TRBJ1-1; D gene unclear. V was trimmed by 2 bases and J by 1 base, leaving 17 bases between them. The CDR3 extends over 17 amino acids. The germline V gene encodes CDR1 SEHNR and CDR2 FQNEAQ (reference sequence). This CDR3 is CASSLSSGSPGNTEAFF. In DNA form, the CDR3 reads TGTGCCAGCAGCTTATCGTCCGGATCCCCGGGGAACACTGAAGCTTTCTTT. The variable domain in full, with the rest retrieved from reference TRBV7-9 and TRBJ1-1, is DTGVSQNPRHKITKRGQNVTFRCDPISEHNRLYWYRQTLGQGPEFLTYFQNEAQLEKSRLLSDRFSAERPKGSFSTLEIQRTEQGDSAMYLCASSLSSGSPGNTEAFFGQGTRLTVV.

The rearrangement links TRBV5-1 to TRBJ2-2; possible D gene TRBD2, 5 bases. Germline lookup yields CDR1 SGHRS and CDR2 YFSETQ. The CDR3 loop spans 15 amino acids. V lost 7 bases, J lost 0 bases, and 13 bases lay in between. The CDR3 loop reads CASGRGSANTGELFF. CDR3 coding DNA: TGCGCCAGCGGGCGAGGGTCCGCGAACACCGGGGAGCTGTTTTTT.